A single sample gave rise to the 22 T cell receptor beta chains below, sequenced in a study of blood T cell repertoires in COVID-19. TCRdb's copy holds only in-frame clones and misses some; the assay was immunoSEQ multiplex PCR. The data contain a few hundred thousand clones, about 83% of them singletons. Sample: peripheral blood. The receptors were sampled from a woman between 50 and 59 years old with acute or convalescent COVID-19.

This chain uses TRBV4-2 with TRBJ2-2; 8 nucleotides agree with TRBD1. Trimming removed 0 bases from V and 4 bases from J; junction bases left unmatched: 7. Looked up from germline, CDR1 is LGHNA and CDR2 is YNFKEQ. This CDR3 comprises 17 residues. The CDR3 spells CASSQDLRTGITGELFF. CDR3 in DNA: TGTGCCAGCAGCCAAGATTTGAGGACAGGGATCACCGGGGAGCTGTTTTTT.

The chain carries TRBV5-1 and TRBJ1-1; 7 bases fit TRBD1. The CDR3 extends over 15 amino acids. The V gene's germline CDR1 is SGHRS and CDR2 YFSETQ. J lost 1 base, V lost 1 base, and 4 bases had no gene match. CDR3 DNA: TGCGCCAGCAGCTTGAGTACAGGGGAGAACACTGAAGCTTTCTTT. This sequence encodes CASSLSTGENTEAFF.

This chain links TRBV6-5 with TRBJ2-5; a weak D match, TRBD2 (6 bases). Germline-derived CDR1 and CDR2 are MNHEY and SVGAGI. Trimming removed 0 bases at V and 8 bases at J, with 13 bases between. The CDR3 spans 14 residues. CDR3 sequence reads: CASSYSGRRVTQYF. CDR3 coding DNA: TGTGCCAGCAGTTACTCAGGCAGGAGGGTAACCCAGTACTTC.

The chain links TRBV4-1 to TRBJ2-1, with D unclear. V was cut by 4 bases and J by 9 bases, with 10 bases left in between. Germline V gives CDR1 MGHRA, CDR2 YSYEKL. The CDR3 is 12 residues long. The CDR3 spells CASSRIEAEQFF. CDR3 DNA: TGCGCCAGCAGCCGAATAGAGGCTGAGCAGTTCTTC.

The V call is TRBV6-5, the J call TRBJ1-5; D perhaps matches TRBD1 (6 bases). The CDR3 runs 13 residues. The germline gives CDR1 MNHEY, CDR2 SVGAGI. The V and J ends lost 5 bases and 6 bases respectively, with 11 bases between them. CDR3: CASSTGRGQPQHF. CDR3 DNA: TGTGCCAGCAGTACAGGGCGCGGTCAGCCCCAGCATTTT.

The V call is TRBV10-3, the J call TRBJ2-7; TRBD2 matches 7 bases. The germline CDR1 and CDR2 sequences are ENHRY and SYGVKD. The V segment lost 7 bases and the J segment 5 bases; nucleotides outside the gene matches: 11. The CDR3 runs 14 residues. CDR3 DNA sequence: TGTGCCATCACCGGGGCGGGAGAGCGTAACGAGCAGTACTTC. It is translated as CAITGAGERNEQYF.

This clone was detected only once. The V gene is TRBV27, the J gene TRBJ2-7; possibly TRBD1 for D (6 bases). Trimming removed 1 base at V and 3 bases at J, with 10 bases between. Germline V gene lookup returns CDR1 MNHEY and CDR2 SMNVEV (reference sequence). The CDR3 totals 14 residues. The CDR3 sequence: CASSLFRGGYEQYF. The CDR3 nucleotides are TGTGCCAGCAGTTTATTCAGGGGTGGCTACGAGCAGTACTTC.

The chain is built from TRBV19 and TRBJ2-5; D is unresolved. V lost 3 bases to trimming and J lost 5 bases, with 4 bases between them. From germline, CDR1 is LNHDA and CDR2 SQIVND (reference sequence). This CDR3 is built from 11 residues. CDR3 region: CASSMGETQYF. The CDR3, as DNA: TGTGCCAGTAGTATGGGCGAGACCCAGTACTTC.

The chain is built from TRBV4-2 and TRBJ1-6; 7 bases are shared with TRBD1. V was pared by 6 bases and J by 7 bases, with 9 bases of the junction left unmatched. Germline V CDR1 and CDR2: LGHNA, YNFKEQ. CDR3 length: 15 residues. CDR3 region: CASRDQGQQNSPLHF. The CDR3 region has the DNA TGTGCCAGCAGGGATCAGGGACAGCAGAATTCACCCCTCCACTTT.

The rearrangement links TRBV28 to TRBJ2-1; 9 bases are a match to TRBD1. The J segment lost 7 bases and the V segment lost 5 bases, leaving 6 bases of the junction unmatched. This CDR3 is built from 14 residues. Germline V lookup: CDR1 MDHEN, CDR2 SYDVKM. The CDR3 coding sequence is TGTGCCAGCAGTCAGGGACAGGGACTGAATGAGCAGTTCTTC. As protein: CASSQGQGLNEQFF.

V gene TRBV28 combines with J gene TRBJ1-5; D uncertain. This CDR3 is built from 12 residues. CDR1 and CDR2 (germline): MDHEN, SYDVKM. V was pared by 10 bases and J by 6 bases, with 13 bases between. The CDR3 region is CAIGGVRQPQHF. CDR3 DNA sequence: TGTGCCATAGGCGGGGTCCGTCAGCCCCAGCATTTT.

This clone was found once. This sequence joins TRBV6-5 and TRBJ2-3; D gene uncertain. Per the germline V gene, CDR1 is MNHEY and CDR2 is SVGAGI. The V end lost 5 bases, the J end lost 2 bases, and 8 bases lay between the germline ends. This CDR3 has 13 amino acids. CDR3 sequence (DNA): TGTGCCAGCAGTCGGAGTATCACAGATACGCAGTATTTT. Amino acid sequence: CASSRSITDTQYF.

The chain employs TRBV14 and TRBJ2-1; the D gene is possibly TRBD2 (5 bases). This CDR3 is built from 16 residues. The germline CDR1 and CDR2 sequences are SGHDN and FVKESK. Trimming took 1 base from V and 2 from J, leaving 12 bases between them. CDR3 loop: CASSQGVGGPYNEQFF. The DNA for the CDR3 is TGTGCCAGCAGCCAAGGAGTAGGCGGGCCCTACAATGAGCAGTTCTTC.

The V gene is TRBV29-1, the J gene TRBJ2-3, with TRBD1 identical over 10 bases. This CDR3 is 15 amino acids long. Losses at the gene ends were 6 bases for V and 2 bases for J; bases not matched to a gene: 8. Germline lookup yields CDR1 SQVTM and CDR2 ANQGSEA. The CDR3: CSVYSGTGATDTQYF. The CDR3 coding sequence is TGCAGCGTATATTCCGGGACAGGGGCCACAGATACGCAGTATTTT.

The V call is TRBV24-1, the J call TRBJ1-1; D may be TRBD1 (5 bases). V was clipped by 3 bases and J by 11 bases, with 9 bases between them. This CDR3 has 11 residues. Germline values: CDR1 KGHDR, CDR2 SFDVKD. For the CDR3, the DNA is TGTGCCACCAGTGATGGAGGGGAGGCTTTCTTT. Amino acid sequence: CATSDGGEAFF.

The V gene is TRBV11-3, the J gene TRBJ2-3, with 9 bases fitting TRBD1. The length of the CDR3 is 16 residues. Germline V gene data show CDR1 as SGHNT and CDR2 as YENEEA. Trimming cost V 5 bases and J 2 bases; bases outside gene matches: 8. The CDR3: CASSPRTGADTDTQYF. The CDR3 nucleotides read TGTGCCAGCAGCCCCCGGACAGGGGCGGACACAGATACGCAGTATTTT.

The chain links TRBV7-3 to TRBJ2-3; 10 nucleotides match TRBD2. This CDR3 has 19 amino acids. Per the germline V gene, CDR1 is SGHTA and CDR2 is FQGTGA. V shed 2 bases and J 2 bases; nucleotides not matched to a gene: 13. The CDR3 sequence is CASSLGNSGGPRATDTQYF. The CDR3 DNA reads TGTGCCAGCAGCTTAGGAAATAGCGGGGGGCCTCGGGCCACAGATACGCAGTATTTT.

The CDR3 DNA is TGCGCCAGCAGCCCGGCACAGGGACTAGCGGGGAGCACAGATACGCAGTATTTT. It is translated as CASSPAQGLAGSTDTQYF. The V and J genes are TRBV5-1 and TRBJ2-3; 13 nucleotides match TRBD2. The V and J ends lost 4 bases and 0 bases, in that order; junction bases with no gene match: 8. Germline CDR1 reads SGHRS; CDR2 reads YFSETQ. CDR3 size: 18 residues.

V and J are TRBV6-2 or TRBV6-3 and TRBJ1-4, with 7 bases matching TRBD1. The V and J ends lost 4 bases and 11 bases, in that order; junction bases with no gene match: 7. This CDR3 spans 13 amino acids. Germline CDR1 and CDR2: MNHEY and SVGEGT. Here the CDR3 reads CASSLNRGEKLFF. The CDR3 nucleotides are TGTGCCAGCAGTTTAAACAGGGGAGAGAAACTGTTTTTT.

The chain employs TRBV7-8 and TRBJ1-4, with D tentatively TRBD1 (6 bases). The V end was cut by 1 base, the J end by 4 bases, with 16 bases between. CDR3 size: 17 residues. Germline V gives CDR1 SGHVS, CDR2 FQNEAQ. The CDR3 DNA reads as TGTGCCAGCAGCTTAGAAGCCCCAGGGGCGGGTAATGAAAAACTGTTTTTT. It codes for CASSLEAPGAGNEKLFF.

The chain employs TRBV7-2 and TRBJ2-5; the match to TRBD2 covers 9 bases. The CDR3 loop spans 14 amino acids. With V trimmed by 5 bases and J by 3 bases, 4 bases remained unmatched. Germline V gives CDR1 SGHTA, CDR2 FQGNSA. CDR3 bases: TGTGCCAGCAGCGGGGCGGGGGGGAAAGAGACCCAGTACTTC. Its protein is CASSGAGGKETQYF.

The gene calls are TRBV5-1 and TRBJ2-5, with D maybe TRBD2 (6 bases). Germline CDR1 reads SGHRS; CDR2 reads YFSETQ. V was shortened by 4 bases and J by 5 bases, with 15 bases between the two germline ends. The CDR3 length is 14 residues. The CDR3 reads CASSPGTLRETQYF. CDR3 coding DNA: TGCGCCAGCAGCCCAGGGACTCTTCGCGAGACCCAGTACTTC.